This entry lists 26 T cell receptor beta chains sequenced from one sample in a study of blood T cell repertoires in COVID-19. TCRdb's copy holds only in-frame clones and misses some; the assay was immunoSEQ multiplex PCR. This sample has 150,000 to 200,000 clones, with about 88% found just once. Source material: peripheral blood. Every receptor here comes from a man aged 35 to 55 with active or convalescent COVID-19.

The chain uses TRBV9 and TRBJ1-6; no clear D gene. This CDR3 has 15 residues. CDR1 is SGDLS, CDR2 YYNGEE, per germline. The V end was cut by 0 bases, the J end by 6 bases, with 10 bases between. CDR3 sequence: CASSVAEEVNSPLHF. The CDR3 bases are TGTGCCAGCAGCGTAGCCGAGGAGGTTAATTCACCCCTCCACTTT.

The V and J genes are TRBV27 and TRBJ1-2; a weak D match, TRBD1 (6 bases). Germline CDR1 reads MNHEY; CDR2 reads SMNVEV (reference sequence). CDR3 size: 14 residues. V gave up 2 bases and J gave up 8 bases, with 15 bases separating them. CDR3 sequence: CASSLQGQGRGYTF. The CDR3 DNA is TGTGCCAGCAGTTTACAGGGGCAGGGGCGCGGCTACACCTTC.

This chain connects TRBV5-1 to TRBJ1-1; TRBD1 matches at 8 bases. J was trimmed by 3 bases and V by 0 bases; bases with no gene match: 7. Germline CDR1 and CDR2: SGHRS and YFSETQ. The CDR3 has 16 residues. Written as DNA, the CDR3 is TGCGCCAGCAGCTTGGAGCCAGGGGGCTGGGACACTGAAGCTTTCTTT. Its translation: CASSLEPGGWDTEAFF.

The count of this clone is one. The rearrangement joins TRBV7-9 to TRBJ2-5; TRBD2 might be the D (5 bases). The V end lost 6 bases, the J end lost 4 bases, and 9 bases lay between the germline ends. CDR1 is SEHNR, CDR2 FQNEAQ, per germline (reference sequence). This CDR3 contains 12 residues. CDR3 DNA sequence: TGTGCCAGCAGTCAGGCGGGAGAGACCCAGTACTTC. Translated: CASSQAGETQYF.

V is TRBV7-9 and J is TRBJ2-2; no firm D call. The V and J ends lost 2 bases and 3 bases respectively, with 13 bases between them. The germline CDR1 and CDR2 sequences are SEHNR and FQNEAQ (reference sequence). The CDR3 sequence is 16 residues long. This chain's CDR3 is CASSLTFQPDTGELFF. CDR3 bases: TGTGCCAGCAGCTTAACCTTTCAACCGGACACCGGGGAGCTGTTTTTT. Based on the CDR3 plus reference TRBV7-9 and TRBJ2-2, the full variable domain is DTGVSQNPRHKITKRGQNVTFRCDPISEHNRLYWYRQTLGQGPEFLTYFQNEAQLEKSRLLSDRFSAERPKGSFSTLEIQRTEQGDSAMYLCASSLTFQPDTGELFFGEGSRLTVL.

The chain uses TRBV30 and TRBJ2-7; D may be TRBD2 (5 bases). This CDR3 comprises 16 residues. The germline V gene has CDR1 GTSNPN and CDR2 SVGIG (reference sequence). V dropped 1 base and J dropped 0 bases, with 16 bases sitting between them. The CDR3 DNA reads as TGTGCCTGGAGTGCCCCTCGGGGTGGGAGCTCCTACGAGCAGTACTTC. Translation gives CAWSAPRGGSSYEQYF.

J is TRBJ2-1 and V is TRBV4-3; TRBD2 agrees at 7 bases. Trimming removed 1 base from V and 5 bases from J; junction bases left unmatched: 14. The CDR3 sequence is 18 residues long. The V gene's germline CDR1 is LGHNA and CDR2 YSLEER. The chain's CDR3 is CASSQASRWAGDHNEQFF. In nucleotides, the CDR3 is TGCGCCAGCAGCCAAGCTAGTAGGTGGGCGGGGGATCACAATGAGCAGTTCTTC.

The gene calls are TRBV7-8 and TRBJ1-1; 8 bases line up with TRBD1. The ends lost 5 bases at V and 0 bases at J; junction bases unmatched: 8. The CDR3 is 16 amino acids. Germline V gives CDR1 SGHVS, CDR2 FQNEAQ. The CDR3 nucleotides are TGTGCCAGCAGCCCTTACAGGGGGGAGGTGAACACTGAAGCTTTCTTT. Translation gives CASSPYRGEVNTEAFF.

The chain has TRBV5-1 and TRBJ2-1, with D possibly being TRBD1 (6 bases). Trimming cost V 4 bases and J 8 bases, with 13 bases left between them. In germline, CDR1 is SGHRS, CDR2 YFSETQ. This CDR3 contains 13 residues. The chain's CDR3 is CASSTGFLDEQFF. The CDR3 nucleotides read TGCGCCAGCAGCACAGGGTTTTTGGATGAGCAGTTCTTC.

The CDR3 sequence: CASSLVTGGTGELFF. CDR3 sequence (DNA): TGTGCCAGCAGCTTGGTAACAGGGGGCACCGGGGAGCTGTTTTTT. The rearrangement uses TRBV7-9 and TRBJ2-2; 8 nucleotides agree with TRBD1. V was clipped by 3 bases and J by 4 bases; unmatched bases: 4. Germline CDR1 and CDR2: SEHNR and FQNEAQ (reference sequence). This CDR3 spans 15 amino acids. Supplemented by reference TRBV7-9 and TRBJ2-2, the full variable domain reads DTGVSQNPRHKITKRGQNVTFRCDPISEHNRLYWYRQTLGQGPEFLTYFQNEAQLEKSRLLSDRFSAERPKGSFSTLEIQRTEQGDSAMYLCASSLVTGGTGELFFGEGSRLTVL.

The V and J genes are TRBV27 and TRBJ2-1; 10 bases fit TRBD1. V lost 8 bases to trimming and J lost 8 bases; unmatched junction nucleotides: 9. The CDR3 is 14 amino acids. Germline CDR1 MNHEY, CDR2 SMNVEV (reference sequence). The CDR3 DNA is TGTGCCAGCGGTCGGGACAGGGGTTACGATGAGCAGTTCTTC. It yields the protein CASGRDRGYDEQFF.

The V gene is TRBV27, the J gene TRBJ2-5; TRBD1 might be the D (6 bases). Germline V gene data show CDR1 as MNHEY and CDR2 as SMNVEV (reference sequence). The CDR3 has 14 residues. Trimming removed 4 bases from V and 9 bases from J, with 18 bases in between. This chain's CDR3 is CASSSLDSPWAQYF. CDR3 DNA sequence: TGTGCCAGCAGTTCCCTGGACAGCCCATGGGCCCAGTACTTC.

The chain recombines TRBV10-2 with TRBJ1-1, with 7 bases identical to TRBD1. Germline assignment: CDR1 WSHSY and CDR2 SAAADI. This CDR3 spans 14 amino acids. Trimming cost V 2 bases and J 8 bases; bases outside gene matches: 8. CDR3 loop: CASSEISGTVEAFF. Written as DNA, the CDR3 is TGCGCCAGCAGTGAGATCTCCGGGACAGTGGAAGCTTTCTTT.

J is TRBJ1-5 and V is TRBV6-2 or TRBV6-3; TRBD1 aligns across 8 bases. Losses at the gene ends were 4 bases for V and 2 bases for J; bases not matched to a gene: 7. Germline lookup yields CDR1 MNHEY and CDR2 SVGEGT. The CDR3 contains 16 residues. The CDR3, as DNA: TGTGCCAGCAGTTTCCTGACAGGGGCGGGCAATCAGCCCCAGCATTTT. It specifies CASSFLTGAGNQPQHF.

The gene calls are TRBV18 and TRBJ2-7; TRBD1 agrees at 10 bases. The germline gives CDR1 KGHSH, CDR2 LQKENI. This CDR3 is 16 amino acids long. V shed 2 bases, J shed 6 bases, and the junction held 10 bases outside the gene matches. The CDR3 loop is CASSPLGTGVTSEQYF. The CDR3 bases are TGTGCCAGCTCACCATTGGGGACAGGGGTAACGAGCGAGCAGTACTTC.

The chain is built from TRBV28 and TRBJ2-5; 11 positions match TRBD2. Germline assignment: CDR1 MDHEN and CDR2 SYDVKM. The length of the CDR3 is 17 residues. V dropped 5 bases and J dropped 4; count of bases not matched to a gene: 12. As DNA, the CDR3 is TGTGCCAGCAGTCTGGGCGACGTAGCGGGAGGGGGAGAGACCCAGTACTTC. This translates into CASSLGDVAGGGETQYF.

V is TRBV3-1 (or the pseudogene TRBV3-2) and J is TRBJ2-5; perhaps TRBD1 as D (7 bases). The CDR3 sequence is 17 residues long. CDR1 is LGHDT and CDR2 is YNNKEL in the germline V gene (reference sequence). Between the trimmed V and J ends, which lost 4 bases and 9 bases, there was a span of 27 bases. CDR3 DNA sequence: TGTGCCAGCAGCCCCCTCCGGACAGGCTTCCCTCCGGGGGCCCAGTACTTC. The encoded protein is CASSPLRTGFPPGAQYF.

The chain couples TRBV7-9 to TRBJ2-5, with a tentative D call TRBD2 (6 bases). V was shortened by 3 bases and J by 4 bases, with 15 bases between the two germline ends. The CDR3 totals 15 residues. Germline CDR1 and CDR2: SEHNR and FQNEAQ (reference sequence). The CDR3: CASSFGRRGGETQYF. CDR3 in DNA: TGTGCCAGCAGCTTTGGACGGCGGGGCGGAGAGACCCAGTACTTC.

This rearrangement joins TRBV5-4 to TRBJ1-4; D gene ambiguous. Trimming shortened V by 0 bases and J by 2 bases, and 5 bases separated the two germline ends. The CDR3 runs 14 residues. CDR1 and CDR2 (germline): SGHNT, YYREEE (reference sequence). The CDR3 here is CASSLGATNEKLFF. The DNA for the CDR3 is TGTGCCAGCAGCTTGGGGGCCACTAATGAAAAACTGTTTTTT.

V is TRBV19 and J is TRBJ2-5; 7 positions agree with TRBD1. Germline V gene data show CDR1 as LNHDA and CDR2 as SQIVND (reference sequence). V shed 6 bases and J 1 base; nucleotides not matched to a gene: 2. This CDR3 contains 13 residues. Here the CDR3 DNA reads TGTGCCAGTAGCCGGGACAGCCAAGAGACCCAGTACTTC. Translating it yields CASSRDSQETQYF.

J is TRBJ2-3 and V is TRBV2; 12 bases map to TRBD2. The germline V gene encodes CDR1 SNHLY and CDR2 FYNNEI. This CDR3 is 16 amino acids long. J lost 0 bases, V lost 2 bases, and 0 bases had no gene match. CDR3 loop: CASSELAGGSTDTQYF. The CDR3 nucleotides read TGTGCCAGCAGTGAACTAGCGGGGGGGAGCACAGATACGCAGTATTTT.

This chain uses TRBV7-2 with TRBJ1-2, with 8 bases that match TRBD1. V shed 3 bases, J shed 8 bases, and the junction held 8 bases outside the gene matches. In germline, CDR1 is SGHTA, CDR2 FQGNSA. This CDR3 is 14 amino acids long. The chain's CDR3 is CASSFSQGARGYTF. The CDR3 DNA follows: TGTGCCAGCAGCTTCTCGCAGGGGGCGCGGGGCTACACCTTC.

V gene TRBV5-6 combines with J gene TRBJ2-6; 8 bases match TRBD1. The CDR3 sequence is 16 residues long. Germline V lookup: CDR1 SGHDT, CDR2 YYEEEE. V lost 2 bases, J lost 2 bases, and 3 bases stayed unmatched. CDR3 bases: TGTGCCAGCAGCTTCCTACAGGGGGCTGGGGCCAACGTCCTGACTTTC. Protein product: CASSFLQGAGANVLTF.

V gene TRBV24-1 combines with J gene TRBJ2-1; 12 bases fit TRBD2. After removal of 4 bases from V and 8 bases from J, the junction contained 11 bases not matched to a gene. This CDR3 spans 17 amino acids. Per the germline V gene, CDR1 is KGHDR and CDR2 is SFDVKD. The CDR3 nucleotides are TGTGCCACCAGTGACCCTCTAGCGGGAGGGGGATTCCATGAGCAGTTCTTC. It is translated as CATSDPLAGGGFHEQFF.

The gene calls are TRBV5-1 and TRBJ2-2; 7 bases line up with TRBD1. V shed 3 bases, J shed 3 bases, and the junction held 5 bases outside the gene matches. The CDR3 totals 15 residues. Germline V gene sequence: CDR1 SGHRS, CDR2 YFSETQ. The CDR3 is CASSSTGQYTGELFF. CDR3 DNA: TGCGCCAGCAGCTCGACGGGACAGTACACCGGGGAGCTGTTTTTT.

V gene TRBV11-3 combines with J gene TRBJ2-1; 8 nucleotides line up with TRBD2. The CDR3 runs to 15 residues. Germline loops: CDR1 SGHNT, CDR2 YENEEA. V was pared by 8 bases and J by 6 bases, with 12 bases of the junction left unmatched. The CDR3 loop is CASFRGGSTVNEQFF. The CDR3 DNA reads as TGTGCCAGCTTCCGGGGGGGGAGTACGGTCAATGAGCAGTTCTTC.